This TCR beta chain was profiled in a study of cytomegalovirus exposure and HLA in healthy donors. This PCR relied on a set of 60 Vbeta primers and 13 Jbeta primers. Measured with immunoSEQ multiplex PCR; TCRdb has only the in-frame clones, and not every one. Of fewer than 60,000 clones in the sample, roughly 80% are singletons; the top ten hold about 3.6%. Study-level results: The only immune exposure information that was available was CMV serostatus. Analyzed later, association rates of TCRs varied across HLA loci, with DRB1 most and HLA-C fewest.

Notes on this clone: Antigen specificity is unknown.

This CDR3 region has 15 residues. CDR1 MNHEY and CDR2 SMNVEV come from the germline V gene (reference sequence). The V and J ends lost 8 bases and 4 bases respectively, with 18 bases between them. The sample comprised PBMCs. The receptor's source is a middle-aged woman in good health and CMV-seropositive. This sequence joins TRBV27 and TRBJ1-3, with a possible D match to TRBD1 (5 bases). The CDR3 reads CASGPRGYLGNTIYF. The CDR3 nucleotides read TGTGCCAGCGGCCCCCGGGGGTACCTGGGAAACACCATATATTTT.